This TCR beta chain emerged from a study of control samples from healthy donors and cancer patients (TCRdb year 2020). As concerns this clone: Its antigen has not been determined. Base-call qualities are not available, and no considerably larger clone is one nucleotide away.

Taken from the germline V gene, the CDR1 and CDR2 loops are SNHLY and FYNNEI. The germline V and J ends show losses of 4 bases and 0 bases respectively, and no gene match explains 7 bases of the junction. The CDR3 has 17 amino acids, counting the end cysteine and phenylalanine. Just CDR3 DNA is preserved here, 51 bases in frame from base 1. Library preparation was by the immunoSEQ multiplex PCR assay. As stored in TCRdb, this immuneACCESS dataset retains in-frame rearrangements with V and J assigned. A fraction of the clones does not appear; measured against another copy, unresolved V genes explain less than half of the discrepancy, and the remainder lacks a known reason. This sample gives around 130,000 clones in total; 89% of them show up just once. Roughly 40% of the sample is held by the ten biggest clonotypes.

The clonotype originates from a man aged 45 to 65 in good health. The sequenced sample was blood. The chain uses TRBV2 and TRBJ2-4; the central 9 bases match TRBD2. The CDR3 region: CASSVLSGGLAKNIQYF. The DNA sequence is given as TGTGCCAGCAGTGTACTTAGCGGGGGTTTAGCCAAAAACATTCAGTACTTC.